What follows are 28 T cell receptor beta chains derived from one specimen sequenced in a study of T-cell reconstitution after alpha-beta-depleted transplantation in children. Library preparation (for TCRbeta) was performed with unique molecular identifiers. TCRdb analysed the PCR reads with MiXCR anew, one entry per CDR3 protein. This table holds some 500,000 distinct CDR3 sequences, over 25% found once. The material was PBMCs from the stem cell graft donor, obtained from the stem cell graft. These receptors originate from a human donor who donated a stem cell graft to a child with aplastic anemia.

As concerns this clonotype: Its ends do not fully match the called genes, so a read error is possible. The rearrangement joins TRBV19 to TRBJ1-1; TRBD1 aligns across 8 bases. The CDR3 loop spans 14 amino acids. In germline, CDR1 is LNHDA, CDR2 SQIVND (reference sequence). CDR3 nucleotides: TGTGCCAGTAGTCTAGACAGGGGACACACTGAAGCTTTCTTT. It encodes CASSLDRGHTEAFF.

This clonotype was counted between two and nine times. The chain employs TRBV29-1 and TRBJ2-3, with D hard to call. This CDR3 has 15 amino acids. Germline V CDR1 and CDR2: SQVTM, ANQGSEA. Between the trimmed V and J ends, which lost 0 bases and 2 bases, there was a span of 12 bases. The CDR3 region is CSVEDVRALTDTQYF. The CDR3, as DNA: TGCAGCGTTGAAGACGTCCGGGCCCTCACAGATACGCAGTATTTT.

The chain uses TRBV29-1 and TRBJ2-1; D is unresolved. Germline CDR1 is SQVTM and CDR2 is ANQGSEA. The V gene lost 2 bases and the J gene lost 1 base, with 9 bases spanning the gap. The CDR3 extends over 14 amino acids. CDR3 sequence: CSVEFDNSYNEQFF. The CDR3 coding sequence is TGCAGCGTTGAATTTGACAATTCCTACAATGAGCAGTTCTTC.

The CDR3 DNA sequence: TGTGCCAGCAGCCCCCTGGGTAGCGGGAGGATTGTGTCCTACAATGAGCAGTTCTTC. This translates into CASSPLGSGRIVSYNEQFF. This sequence joins TRBV7-3 and TRBJ2-1, with 10 nucleotides matching TRBD2. V gave up 5 bases and J gave up 1 base; unmatched junction bases: 14. The V gene's germline CDR1 is SGHTA and CDR2 FQGTGA. This CDR3 region has 19 residues.

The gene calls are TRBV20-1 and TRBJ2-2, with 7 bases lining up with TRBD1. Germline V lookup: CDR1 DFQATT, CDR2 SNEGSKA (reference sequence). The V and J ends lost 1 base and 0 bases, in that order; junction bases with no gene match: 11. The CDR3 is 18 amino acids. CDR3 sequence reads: CSARAATGTAANTGELFF. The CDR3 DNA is TGCAGTGCTAGAGCTGCTACCGGGACAGCGGCGAACACCGGGGAGCTGTTTTTT.

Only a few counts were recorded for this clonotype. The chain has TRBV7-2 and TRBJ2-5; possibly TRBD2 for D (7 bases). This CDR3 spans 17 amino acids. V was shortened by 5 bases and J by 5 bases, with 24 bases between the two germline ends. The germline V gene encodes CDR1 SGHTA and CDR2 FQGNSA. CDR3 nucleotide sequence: TGTGCCAGCAGCCCGGGCGGGGGCGGGGCGCTTAGGGAGACCCAGTACTTC. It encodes CASSPGGGGALRETQYF.

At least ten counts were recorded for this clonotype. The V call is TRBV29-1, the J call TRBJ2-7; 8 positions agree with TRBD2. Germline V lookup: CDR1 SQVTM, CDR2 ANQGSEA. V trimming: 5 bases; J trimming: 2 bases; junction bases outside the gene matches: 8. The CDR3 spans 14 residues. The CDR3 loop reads CSVSVLAGAYEQYF. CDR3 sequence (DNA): TGCAGCGTTTCGGTTCTAGCGGGTGCCTACGAGCAGTACTTC.

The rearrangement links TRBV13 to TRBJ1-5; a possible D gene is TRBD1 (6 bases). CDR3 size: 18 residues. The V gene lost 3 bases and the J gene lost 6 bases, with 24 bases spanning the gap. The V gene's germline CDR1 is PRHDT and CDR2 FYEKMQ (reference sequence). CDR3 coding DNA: TGTGCCAGCAGCTTCAATAGGGGAACGGGGGGGCCAGGTCAGCCCCAGCATTTT. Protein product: CASSFNRGTGGPGQPQHF. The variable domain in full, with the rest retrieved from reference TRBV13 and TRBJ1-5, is AAGVIQSPRHLIKEKRETATLKCYPIPRHDTVYWYQQGPGQDPQFLISFYEKMQSDKGSIPDRFSAQQFSDYHSELNMSSLELGDSALYFCASSFNRGTGGPGQPQHFGDGTRLSIL.

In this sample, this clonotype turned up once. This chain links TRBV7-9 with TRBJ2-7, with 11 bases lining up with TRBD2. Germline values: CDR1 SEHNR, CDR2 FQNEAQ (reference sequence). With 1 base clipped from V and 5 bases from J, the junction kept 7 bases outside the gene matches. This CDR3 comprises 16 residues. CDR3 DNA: TGTGCCAGCAGCTTAGAGTTCCCTAGCGGGAGGAACGAGCAGTACTTC. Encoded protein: CASSLEFPSGRNEQYF. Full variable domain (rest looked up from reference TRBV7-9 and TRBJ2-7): DTGVSQNPRHKITKRGQNVTFRCDPISEHNRLYWYRQTLGQGPEFLTYFQNEAQLEKSRLLSDRFSAERPKGSFSTLEIQRTEQGDSAMYLCASSLEFPSGRNEQYFGPGTRLTVT.

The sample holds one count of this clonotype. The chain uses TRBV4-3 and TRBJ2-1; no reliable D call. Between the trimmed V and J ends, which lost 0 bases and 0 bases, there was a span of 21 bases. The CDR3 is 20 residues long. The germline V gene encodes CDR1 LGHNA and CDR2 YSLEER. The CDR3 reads CASSQDSQNWLLGSYNEQFF. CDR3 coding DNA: TGCGCCAGCAGCCAAGATAGCCAGAACTGGCTCCTGGGCTCCTACAATGAGCAGTTCTTC.

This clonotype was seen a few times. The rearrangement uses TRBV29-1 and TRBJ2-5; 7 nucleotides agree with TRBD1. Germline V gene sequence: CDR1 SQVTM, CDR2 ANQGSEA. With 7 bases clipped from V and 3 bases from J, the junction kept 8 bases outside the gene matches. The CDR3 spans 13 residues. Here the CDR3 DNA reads TGCAGCGGGGGGAAGGGGGCGAAAGAGACCCAGTACTTC. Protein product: CSGGKGAKETQYF.

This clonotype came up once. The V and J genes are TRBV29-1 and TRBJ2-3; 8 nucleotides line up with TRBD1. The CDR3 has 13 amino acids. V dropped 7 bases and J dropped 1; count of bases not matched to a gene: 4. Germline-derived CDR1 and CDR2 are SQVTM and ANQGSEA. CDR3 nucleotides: TGCAGCGCAACAGGGGGTGGCACAGATACGCAGTATTTT. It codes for CSATGGGTDTQYF.

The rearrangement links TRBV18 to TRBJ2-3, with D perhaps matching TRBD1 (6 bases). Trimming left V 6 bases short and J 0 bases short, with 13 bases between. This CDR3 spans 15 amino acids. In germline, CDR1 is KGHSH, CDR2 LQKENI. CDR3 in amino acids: CASSLYGQSTDTQYF. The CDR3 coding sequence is TGTGCCAGCTCGCTTTACGGACAGAGCACAGATACGCAGTATTTT.

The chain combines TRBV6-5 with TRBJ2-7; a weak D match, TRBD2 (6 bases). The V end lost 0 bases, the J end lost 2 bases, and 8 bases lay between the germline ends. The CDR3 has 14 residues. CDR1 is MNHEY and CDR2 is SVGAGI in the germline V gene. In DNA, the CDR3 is TGTGCCAGCAGTTACTCGGAGGGGCCCTACGAGCAGTACTTC. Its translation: CASSYSEGPYEQYF.

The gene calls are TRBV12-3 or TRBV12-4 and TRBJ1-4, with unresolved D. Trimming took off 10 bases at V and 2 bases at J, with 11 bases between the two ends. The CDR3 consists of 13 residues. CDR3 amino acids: CATREGTNEKLFF. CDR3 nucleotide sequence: TGTGCCACACGAGAGGGCACTAATGAAAAACTGTTTTTT.

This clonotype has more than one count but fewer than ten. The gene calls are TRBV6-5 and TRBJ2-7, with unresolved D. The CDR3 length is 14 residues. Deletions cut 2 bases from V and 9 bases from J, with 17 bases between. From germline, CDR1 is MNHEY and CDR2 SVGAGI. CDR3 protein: CASSYDRRQGGQYF. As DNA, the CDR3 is TGTGCCAGCAGTTACGATCGTCGCCAAGGCGGGCAGTACTTC.

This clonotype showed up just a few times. This CDR3 is CASSQDYYPGQLSWEQYF. The DNA for the CDR3 is TGTGCCAGCAGCCAAGATTACTATCCGGGACAGCTATCCTGGGAGCAGTACTTC. The rearrangement uses TRBV4-2 and TRBJ2-7; 7 bases are shared with TRBD1. The CDR3 spans 18 residues. The V gene's germline CDR1 is LGHNA and CDR2 YNFKEQ. With 0 bases clipped from V and 7 bases from J, the junction kept 18 bases outside the gene matches.

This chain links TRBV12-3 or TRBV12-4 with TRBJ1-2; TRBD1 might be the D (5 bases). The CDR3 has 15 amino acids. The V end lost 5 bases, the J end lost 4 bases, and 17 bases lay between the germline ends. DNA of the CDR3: TGTGCCAGCAGTGGGGGGAGAAGGGGTGCCTATGGCTACACCTTC. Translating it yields CASSGGRRGAYGYTF.

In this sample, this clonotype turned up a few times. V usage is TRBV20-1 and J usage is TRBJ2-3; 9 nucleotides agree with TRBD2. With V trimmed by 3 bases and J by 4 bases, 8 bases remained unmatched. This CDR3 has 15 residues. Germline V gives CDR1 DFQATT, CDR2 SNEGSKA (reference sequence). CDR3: CSARPLAGRADTQYF. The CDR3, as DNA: TGCAGTGCTAGGCCTCTAGCGGGAAGGGCAGATACGCAGTATTTT.

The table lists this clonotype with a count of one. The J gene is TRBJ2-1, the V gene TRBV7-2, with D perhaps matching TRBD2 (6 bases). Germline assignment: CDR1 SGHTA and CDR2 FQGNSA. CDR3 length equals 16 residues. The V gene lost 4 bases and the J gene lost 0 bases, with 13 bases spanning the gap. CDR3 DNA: TGTGCCAGCAGCTGGCTAGCGCTAAGCTCCTACAATGAGCAGTTCTTC. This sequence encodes CASSWLALSSYNEQFF. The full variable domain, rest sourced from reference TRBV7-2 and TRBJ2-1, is GAGVSQSPSNKVTEKGKDVELRCDPISGHTALYWYRQSLGQGLEFLIYFQGNSAPDKSGLPSDRFSAERTGGSVSTLTIQRTQQEDSAVYLCASSWLALSSYNEQFFGPGTRLTVL.

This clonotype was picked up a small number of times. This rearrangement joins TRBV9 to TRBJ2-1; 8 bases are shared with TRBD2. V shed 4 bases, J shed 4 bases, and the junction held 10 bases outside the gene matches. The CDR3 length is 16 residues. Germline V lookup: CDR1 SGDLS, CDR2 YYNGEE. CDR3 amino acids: CASSSEASGWYNEQFF. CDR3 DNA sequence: TGTGCCAGCAGCTCAGAGGCTAGCGGGTGGTACAATGAGCAGTTCTTC.

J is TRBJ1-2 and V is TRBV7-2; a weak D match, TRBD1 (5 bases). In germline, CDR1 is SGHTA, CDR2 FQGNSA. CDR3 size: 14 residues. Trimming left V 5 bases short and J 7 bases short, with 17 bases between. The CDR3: CASSPTGGVAGYTF. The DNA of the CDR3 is TGTGCCAGCAGCCCGACCGGGGGGGTTGCTGGCTACACCTTC.

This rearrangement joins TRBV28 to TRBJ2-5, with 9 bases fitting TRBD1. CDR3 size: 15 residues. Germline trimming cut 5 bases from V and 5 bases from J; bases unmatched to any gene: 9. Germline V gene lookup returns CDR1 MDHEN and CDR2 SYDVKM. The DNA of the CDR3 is TGTGCCAGCAGTCCCCGGACAGGGGCCAGGGAGACCCAGTACTTC. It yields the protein CASSPRTGARETQYF.

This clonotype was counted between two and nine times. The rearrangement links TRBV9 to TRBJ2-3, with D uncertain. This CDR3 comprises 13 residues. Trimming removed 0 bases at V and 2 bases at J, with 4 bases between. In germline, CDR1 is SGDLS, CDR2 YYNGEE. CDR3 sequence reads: CASSVDFTDTQYF. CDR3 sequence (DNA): TGTGCCAGCAGCGTAGACTTCACAGATACGCAGTATTTT.

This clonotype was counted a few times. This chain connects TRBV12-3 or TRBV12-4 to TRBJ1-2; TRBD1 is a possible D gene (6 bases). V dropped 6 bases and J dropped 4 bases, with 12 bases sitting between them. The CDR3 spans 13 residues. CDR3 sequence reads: CASRVQGAYGYTF. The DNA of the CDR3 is TGTGCCAGCAGGGTACAGGGTGCCTATGGCTACACCTTC.

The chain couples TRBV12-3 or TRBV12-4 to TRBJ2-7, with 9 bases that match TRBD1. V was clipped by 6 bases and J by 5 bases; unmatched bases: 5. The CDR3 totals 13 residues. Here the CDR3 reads CASRPGTGHEQYF. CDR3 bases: TGTGCCAGCAGGCCCGGGACAGGGCACGAGCAGTACTTC.

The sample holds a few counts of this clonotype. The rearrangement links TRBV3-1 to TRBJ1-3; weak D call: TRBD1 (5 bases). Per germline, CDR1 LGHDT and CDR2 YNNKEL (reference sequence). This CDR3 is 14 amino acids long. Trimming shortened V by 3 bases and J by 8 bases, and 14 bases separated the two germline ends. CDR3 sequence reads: CASSQPGTGDTIYF. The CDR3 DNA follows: TGTGCCAGCAGCCAGCCAGGGACCGGGGACACCATATATTTT.

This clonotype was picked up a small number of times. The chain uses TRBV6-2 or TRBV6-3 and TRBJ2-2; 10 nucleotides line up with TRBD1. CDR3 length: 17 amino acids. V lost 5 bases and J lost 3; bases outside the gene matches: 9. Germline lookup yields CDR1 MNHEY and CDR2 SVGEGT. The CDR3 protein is CASSGDRGLRDTGELFF. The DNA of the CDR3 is TGTGCCAGCAGTGGAGACAGGGGGCTTCGTGACACCGGGGAGCTGTTTTTT.